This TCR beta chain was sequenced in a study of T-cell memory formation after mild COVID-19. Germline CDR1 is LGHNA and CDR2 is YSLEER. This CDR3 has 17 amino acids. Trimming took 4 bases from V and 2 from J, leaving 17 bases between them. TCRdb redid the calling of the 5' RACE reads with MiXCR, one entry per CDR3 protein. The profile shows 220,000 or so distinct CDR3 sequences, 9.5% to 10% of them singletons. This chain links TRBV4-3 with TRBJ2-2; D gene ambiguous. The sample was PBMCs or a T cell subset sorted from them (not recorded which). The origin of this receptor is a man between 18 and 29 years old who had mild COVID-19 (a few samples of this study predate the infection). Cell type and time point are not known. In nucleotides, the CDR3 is TGCGCCAGCAGCCCCCACCCTAATTGGCGAAACACCGGGGAGCTGTTTTTT. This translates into CASSPHPNWRNTGELFF.